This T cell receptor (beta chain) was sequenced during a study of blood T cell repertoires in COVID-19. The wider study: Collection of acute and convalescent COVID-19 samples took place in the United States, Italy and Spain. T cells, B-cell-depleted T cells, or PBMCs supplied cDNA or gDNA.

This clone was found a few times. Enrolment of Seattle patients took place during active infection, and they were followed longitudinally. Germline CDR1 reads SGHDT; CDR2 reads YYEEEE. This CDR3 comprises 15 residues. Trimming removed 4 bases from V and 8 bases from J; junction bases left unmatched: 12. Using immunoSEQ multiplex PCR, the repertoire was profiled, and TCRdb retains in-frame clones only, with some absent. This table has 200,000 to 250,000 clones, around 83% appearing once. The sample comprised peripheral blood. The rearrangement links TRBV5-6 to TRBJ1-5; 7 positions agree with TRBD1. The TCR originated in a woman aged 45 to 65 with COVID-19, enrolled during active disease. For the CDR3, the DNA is TGTGCCAGCAGCCGTCTCGGGACAGCACCGAAGCCCCAGCATTTT. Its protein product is CASSRLGTAPKPQHF. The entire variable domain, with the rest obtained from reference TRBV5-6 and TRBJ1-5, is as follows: DAGVTQSPTHLIKTRGQQVTLRCSPKSGHDTVSWYQQALGQGPQFIFQYYEEEERQRGNFPDRFSGHQFPNYSSELNVNALLLGDSALYLCASSRLGTAPKPQHFGDGTRLSIL.